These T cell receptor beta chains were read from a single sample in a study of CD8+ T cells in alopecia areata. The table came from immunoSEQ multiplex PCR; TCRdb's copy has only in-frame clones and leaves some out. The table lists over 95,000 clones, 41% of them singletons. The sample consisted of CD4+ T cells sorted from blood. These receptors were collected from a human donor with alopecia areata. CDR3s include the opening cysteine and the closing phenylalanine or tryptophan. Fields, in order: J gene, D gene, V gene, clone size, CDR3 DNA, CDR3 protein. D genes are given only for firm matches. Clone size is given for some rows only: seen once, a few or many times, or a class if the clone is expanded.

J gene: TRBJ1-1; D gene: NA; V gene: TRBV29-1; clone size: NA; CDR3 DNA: TGCAGCGTTAAAGCCCGACAGAACACTGAAGCTTTCTTT; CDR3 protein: CSVKARQNTEAFF
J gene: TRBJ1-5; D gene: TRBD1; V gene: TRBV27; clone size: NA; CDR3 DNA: TGTGCCAGCAGTCCGTTAACAGGGGGCGGCAATCAGCCCCAGCATTTT; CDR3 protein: CASSPLTGGGNQPQHF
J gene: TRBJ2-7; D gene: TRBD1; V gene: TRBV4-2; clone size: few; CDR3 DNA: TGTGCCAGCAGCCAAGACTGGAACAGGGGTTACGAGCAGTACTTC; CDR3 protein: CASSQDWNRGYEQYF
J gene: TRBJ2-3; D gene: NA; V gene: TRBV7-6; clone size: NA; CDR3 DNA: TGTGCCAGCAGCCTGGCGGGCCAATTGCCAGATACGCAGTATTTT; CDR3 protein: CASSLAGQLPDTQYF
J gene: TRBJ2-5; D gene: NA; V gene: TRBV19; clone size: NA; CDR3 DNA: TGTGCCAGTAGTTCGGGACAAGAGACCCAGTACTTC; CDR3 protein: CASSSGQETQYF
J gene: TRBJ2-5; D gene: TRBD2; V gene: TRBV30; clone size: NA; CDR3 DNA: TGTGCCTGGAGTGTAGGACTAGCGGGGGGCCAAGAGACCCAGTACTTC; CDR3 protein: CAWSVGLAGGQETQYF
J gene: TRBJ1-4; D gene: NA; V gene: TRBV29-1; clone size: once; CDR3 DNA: TGCAGCGCCATGTACTCCAGGGGAGAAAAACTGTTTTTT; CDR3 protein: CSAMYSRGEKLFF
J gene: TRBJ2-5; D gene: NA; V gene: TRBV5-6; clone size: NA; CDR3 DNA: TGTGCCAGCAGCTTGCTTGGGCCACTTGGCGAGACCCAGTACTTC; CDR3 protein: CASSLLGPLGETQYF
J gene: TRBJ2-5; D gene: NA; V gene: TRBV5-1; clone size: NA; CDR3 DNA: TGCGCCAGTACTGCCCAACAGGGTAACCAAGAGACCCAGTACTTC; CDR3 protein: CASTAQQGNQETQYF
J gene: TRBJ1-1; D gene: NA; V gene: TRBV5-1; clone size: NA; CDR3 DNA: TGCGCCAGCAGCTTCAGTTTTGACACTGAAGCTTTCTTT; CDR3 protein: CASSFSFDTEAFF
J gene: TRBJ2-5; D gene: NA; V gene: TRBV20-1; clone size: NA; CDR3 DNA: TGCAGTGCTAAAGAGACCCAGTACTTC; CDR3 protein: CSAKETQYF
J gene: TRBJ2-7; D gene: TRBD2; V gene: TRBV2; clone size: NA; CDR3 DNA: TGTGCCAGCAGGACCGGGGGGGCCGGCGAGCAGTACTTC; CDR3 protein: CASRTGGAGEQYF
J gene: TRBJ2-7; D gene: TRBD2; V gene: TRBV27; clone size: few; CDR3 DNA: TGTGCCAGCATGAACGGGAGGGCCGCCTACGAGCAGTACTTC; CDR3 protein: CASMNGRAAYEQYF
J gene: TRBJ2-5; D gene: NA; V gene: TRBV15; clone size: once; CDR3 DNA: TGTGCCACCAGCAGAGAAGTTGTCGCTAGCAGACAAGAGACCCAGTACTTC; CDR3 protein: CATSREVVASRQETQYF
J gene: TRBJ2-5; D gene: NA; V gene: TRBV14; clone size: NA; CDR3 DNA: TGTGCCAGCAGCCAAGAGGAGACCCAGTACTTC; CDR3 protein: CASSQEETQYF
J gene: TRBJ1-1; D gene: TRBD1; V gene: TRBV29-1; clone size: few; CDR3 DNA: TGCAGCGTGACAGGGTTGCCGGAGTGGAACACTGAAGCTTTCTTT; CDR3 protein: CSVTGLPEWNTEAFF
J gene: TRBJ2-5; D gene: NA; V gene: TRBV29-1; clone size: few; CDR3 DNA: TGCAGCGGCCTTGGGCCCAGGTTCGGAGAGACCCAGTACTTC; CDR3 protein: CSGLGPRFGETQYF
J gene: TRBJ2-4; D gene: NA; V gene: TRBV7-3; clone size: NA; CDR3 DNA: TGTGCCAGCAGCTTAACGGCCGTGCAGGGGATAAGAAACATTCAGTACTTC; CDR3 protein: CASSLTAVQGIRNIQYF
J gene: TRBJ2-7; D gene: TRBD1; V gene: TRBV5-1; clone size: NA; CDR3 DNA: TGCGCCAGCAGCTTGGAGGGACAGGGGAGCCACGAGCAGTACTTC; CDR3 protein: CASSLEGQGSHEQYF
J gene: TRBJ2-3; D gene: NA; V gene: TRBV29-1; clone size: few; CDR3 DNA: TGCAGCGCTCCGGTGGGTGGTAACGCAGATACGCAGTATTTT; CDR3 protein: CSAPVGGNADTQYF
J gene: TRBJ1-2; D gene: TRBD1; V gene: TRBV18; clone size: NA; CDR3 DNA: TGTGCCAGCTCACCACAATCTCCGGGACAGGGTAGTGGCTACACCTTC; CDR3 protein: CASSPQSPGQGSGYTF
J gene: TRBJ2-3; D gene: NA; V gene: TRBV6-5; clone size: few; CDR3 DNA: TGTGCCAGCAGCCGAACCATGATTAGCACAGATACGCAGTATTTT; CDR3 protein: CASSRTMISTDTQYF
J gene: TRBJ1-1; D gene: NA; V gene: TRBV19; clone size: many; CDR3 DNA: TGTGCCAGTAGTACCCCCCGGAGTCACACTGAAGCTTTCTTT; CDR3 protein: CASSTPRSHTEAFF
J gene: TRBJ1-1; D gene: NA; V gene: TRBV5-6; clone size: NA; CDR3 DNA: TGTGCCAGCAGCTCAGGGGTCGGGAACACTGAAGCTTTCTTT; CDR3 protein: CASSSGVGNTEAFF
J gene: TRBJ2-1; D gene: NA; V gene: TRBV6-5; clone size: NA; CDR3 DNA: TGTGCCAGCAGTTACGGTCGGTCTAGAGGCGAGCAGTTCTTC; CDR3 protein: CASSYGRSRGEQFF
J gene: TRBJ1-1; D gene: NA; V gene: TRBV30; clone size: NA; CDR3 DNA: TGTGCCTGGACCTTGACTGTTCGGGGAGCGACTGAAGCTTTCTTT; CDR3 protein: CAWTLTVRGATEAFF
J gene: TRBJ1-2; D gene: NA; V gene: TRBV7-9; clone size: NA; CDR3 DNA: TGTGCCAGCAGCTCAAACAGGGACGGCTACACCTTC; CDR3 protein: CASSSNRDGYTF
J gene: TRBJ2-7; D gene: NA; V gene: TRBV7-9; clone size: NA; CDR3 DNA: TGTGCCAGCAGCTTAGTTGCTGGGACGCCAGTACCTCAGTACTTC; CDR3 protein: CASSLVAGTPVPQYF
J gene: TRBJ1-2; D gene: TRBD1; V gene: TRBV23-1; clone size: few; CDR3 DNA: TGCGCCAGCAGGCCCCGACAGGGCGGATATGGCTACACCTTC; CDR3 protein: CASRPRQGGYGYTF
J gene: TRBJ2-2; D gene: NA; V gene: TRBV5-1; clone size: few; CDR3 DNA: TGCGCCAGCAGCTTGGTGGTTACCGGGGAGCTGTTTTTT; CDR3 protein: CASSLVVTGELFF
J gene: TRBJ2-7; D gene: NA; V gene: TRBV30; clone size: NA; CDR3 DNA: TGTGCCTGGAGTGTTTCGCAGGGCTACTCCTACGAGCAGTACTTC; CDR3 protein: CAWSVSQGYSYEQYF
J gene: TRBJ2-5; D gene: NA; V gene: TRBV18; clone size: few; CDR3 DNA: TGTGCCAGCTCAGAGCGTAGCGGAGAGTACCAAGAGACCCAGTACTTC; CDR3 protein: CASSERSGEYQETQYF
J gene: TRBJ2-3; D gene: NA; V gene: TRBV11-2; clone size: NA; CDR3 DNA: TGTGCCAGCAGCTCCCATGCAGCGGCTAGTAATACGCAGTATTTT; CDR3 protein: CASSSHAAASNTQYF
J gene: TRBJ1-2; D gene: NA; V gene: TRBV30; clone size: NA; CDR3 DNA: TGTGCCTGGAGTATGACAGGCAACTATGGCTACACCTTC; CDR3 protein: CAWSMTGNYGYTF
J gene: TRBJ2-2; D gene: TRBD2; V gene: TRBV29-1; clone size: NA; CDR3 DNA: TGCAGCGTCGAGCGGGGGGGAGGCGGGGAGCTGTTTTTT; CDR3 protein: CSVERGGGGELFF
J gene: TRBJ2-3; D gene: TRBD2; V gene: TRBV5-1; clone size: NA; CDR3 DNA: TGCGCCAGCAGCGGGGTAGCGGGGGGCCGCACAGATACGCAGTATTTT; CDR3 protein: CASSGVAGGRTDTQYF
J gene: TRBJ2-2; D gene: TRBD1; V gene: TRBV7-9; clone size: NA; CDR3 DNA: TGTGCCAGCAGCTGGGGGACAGCGAACACCGGGGAGCTGTTTTTT; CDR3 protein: CASSWGTANTGELFF
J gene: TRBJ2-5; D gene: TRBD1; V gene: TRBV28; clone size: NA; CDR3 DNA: TGTGCCAGCAGCCGACAGGGGGAGACCCAGTACTTC; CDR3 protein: CASSRQGETQYF
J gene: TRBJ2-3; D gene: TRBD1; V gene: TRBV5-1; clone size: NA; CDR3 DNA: TGCGCCAGCAGCTTGACAGGGGCGGATACGCAGTATTTT; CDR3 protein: CASSLTGADTQYF
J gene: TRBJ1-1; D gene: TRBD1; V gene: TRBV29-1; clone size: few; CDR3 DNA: TGCAGCGTGGCGGACAGGTTGAACACTGAAGCTTTCTTT; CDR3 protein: CSVADRLNTEAFF
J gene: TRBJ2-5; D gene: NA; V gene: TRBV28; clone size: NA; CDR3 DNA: TGTGCCAGCAGTTTGCCCCCCTCGACAGTAAGGTCCCAAGAGACCCAGTACTTC; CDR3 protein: CASSLPPSTVRSQETQYF
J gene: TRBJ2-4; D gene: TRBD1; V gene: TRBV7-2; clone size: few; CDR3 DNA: TGTGCCAGCAGCCGAGGGGACAGCTTAGCCAAAAACATTCAGTACTTC; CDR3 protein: CASSRGDSLAKNIQYF
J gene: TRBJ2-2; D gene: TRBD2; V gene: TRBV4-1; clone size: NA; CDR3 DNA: TGCGCCAGCAGTCCCCGGGGGGACGGCACCGGGGAGCTGTTTTTT; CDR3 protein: CASSPRGDGTGELFF
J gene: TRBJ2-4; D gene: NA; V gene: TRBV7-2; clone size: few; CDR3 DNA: TGTGCCAGCCTCCCAGCTTTGGCCAAAAACATTCAGTACTTC; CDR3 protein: CASLPALAKNIQYF
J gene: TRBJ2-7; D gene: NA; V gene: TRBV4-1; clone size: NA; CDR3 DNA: TGCGCCAGCAGCCCACGAGCCGGGCAGGGAGGTTTGTACGAGCAGTACTTC; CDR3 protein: CASSPRAGQGGLYEQYF
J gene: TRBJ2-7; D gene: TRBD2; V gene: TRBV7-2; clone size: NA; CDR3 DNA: TGTGCCAGCAGCTTAGGACTAGCGGCCTACGAGCAGTACTTC; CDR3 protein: CASSLGLAAYEQYF
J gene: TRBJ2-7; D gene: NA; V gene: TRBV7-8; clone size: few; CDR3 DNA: TGTGCCAGCAGCTTACCTCTTCTCGAGCAGTACTTC; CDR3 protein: CASSLPLLEQYF
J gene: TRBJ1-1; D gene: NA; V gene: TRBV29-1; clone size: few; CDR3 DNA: TGCAGCGTTGCACCGGGACTTAGGAACACTGAAGCTTTCTTT; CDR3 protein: CSVAPGLRNTEAFF
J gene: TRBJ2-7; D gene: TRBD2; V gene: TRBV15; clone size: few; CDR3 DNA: TGTGCCACCAGAAGAACGACTAGCGGGAGCGAGCAGTACTTC; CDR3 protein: CATRRTTSGSEQYF
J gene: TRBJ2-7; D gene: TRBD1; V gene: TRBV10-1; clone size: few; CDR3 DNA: TGCGCCAGCAATCGGGACAGGGGGGACGAGCAGTACTTC; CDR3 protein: CASNRDRGDEQYF
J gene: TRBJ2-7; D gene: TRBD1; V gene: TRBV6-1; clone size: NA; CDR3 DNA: TGTGCCAGCAGTCCCTATCGACAGGGGGCCTACGAGCAGTACTTC; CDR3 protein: CASSPYRQGAYEQYF
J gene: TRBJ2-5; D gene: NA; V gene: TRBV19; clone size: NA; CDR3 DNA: TGTGCCAGTAGAGGATCTAGCGTGGGATCGGGGGCGACCCAGTACTTC; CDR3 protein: CASRGSSVGSGATQYF
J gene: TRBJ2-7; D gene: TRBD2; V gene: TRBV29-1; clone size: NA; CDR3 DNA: TGCAGCGTTCAACTAGCGGGAGGCGGGCCATTCTCCTACGAGCAGTACTTC; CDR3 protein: CSVQLAGGGPFSYEQYF
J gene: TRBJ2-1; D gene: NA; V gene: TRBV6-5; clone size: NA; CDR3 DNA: TGTGCCAGCAAAACGGGGGACCTCAATGAGCAGTTCTTC; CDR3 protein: CASKTGDLNEQFF